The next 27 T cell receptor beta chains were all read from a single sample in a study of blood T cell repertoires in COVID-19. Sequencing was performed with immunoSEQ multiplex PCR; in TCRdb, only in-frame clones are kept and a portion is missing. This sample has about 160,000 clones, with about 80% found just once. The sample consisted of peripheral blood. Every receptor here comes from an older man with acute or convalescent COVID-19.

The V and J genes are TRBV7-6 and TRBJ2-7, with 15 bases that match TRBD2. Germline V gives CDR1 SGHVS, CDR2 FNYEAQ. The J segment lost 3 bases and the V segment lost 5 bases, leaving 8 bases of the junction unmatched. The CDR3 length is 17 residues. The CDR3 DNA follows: TGTGCCAGCAGCACGGGACTAGCGGGGGGTCGAATCTACGAGCAGTACTTC. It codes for CASSTGLAGGRIYEQYF. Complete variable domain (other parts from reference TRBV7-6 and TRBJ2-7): GAGVSQSPRYKVTKRGQDVALRCDPISGHVSLYWYRQALGQGPEFLTYFNYEAQQDKSGLPNDRFSAERPEGSISTLTIQRTEQRDSAMYRCASSTGLAGGRIYEQYFGPGTRLTVT.

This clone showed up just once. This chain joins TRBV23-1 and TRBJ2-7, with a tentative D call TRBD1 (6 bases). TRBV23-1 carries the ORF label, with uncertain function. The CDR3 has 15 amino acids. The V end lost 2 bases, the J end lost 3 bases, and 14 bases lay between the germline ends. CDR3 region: CASSQRRGHFYEQYF. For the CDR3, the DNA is TGCGCCAGCAGTCAACGCCGGGGACATTTCTACGAGCAGTACTTC.

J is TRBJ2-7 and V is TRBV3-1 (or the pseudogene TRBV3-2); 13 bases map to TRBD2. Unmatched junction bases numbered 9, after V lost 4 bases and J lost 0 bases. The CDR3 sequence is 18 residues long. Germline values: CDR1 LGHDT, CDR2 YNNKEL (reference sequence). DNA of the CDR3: TGTGCCAGCAGCCCCAGGACTAGCGGGAGTAAGGGCTCCTACGAGCAGTACTTC. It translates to CASSPRTSGSKGSYEQYF.

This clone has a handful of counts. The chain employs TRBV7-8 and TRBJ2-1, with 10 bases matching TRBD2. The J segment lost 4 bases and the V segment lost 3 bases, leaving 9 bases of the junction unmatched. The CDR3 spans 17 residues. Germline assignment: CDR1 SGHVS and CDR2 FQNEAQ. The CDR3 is CASSLTPSGSGYNEQFF. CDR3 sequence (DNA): TGTGCCAGCAGCTTGACCCCTAGCGGGAGTGGATACAATGAGCAGTTCTTC.

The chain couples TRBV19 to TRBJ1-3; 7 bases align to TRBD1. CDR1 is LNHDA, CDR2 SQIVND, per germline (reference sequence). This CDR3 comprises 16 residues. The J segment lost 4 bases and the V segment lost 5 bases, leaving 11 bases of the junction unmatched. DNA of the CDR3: TGTGCCAGTAGTCCTCTTACGACAGGGCAAGGAAACACCATATATTTT. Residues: CASSPLTTGQGNTIYF.

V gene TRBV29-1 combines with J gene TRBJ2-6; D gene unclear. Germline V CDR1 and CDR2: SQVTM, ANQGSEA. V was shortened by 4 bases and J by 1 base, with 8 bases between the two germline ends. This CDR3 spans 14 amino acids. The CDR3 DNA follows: TGCAGCGTTGCGGGTACATCTGGGGCCAACGTCCTGACTTTC. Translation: CSVAGTSGANVLTF.

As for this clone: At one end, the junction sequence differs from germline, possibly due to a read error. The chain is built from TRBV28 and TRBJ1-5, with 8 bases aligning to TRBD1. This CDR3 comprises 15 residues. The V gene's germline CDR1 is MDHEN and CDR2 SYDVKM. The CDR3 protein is CATNLSDRGNQPRHF. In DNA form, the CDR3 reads TGTGCCACCAACCTATCAGACAGGGGAAATCAGCCCCGGCATTTT.

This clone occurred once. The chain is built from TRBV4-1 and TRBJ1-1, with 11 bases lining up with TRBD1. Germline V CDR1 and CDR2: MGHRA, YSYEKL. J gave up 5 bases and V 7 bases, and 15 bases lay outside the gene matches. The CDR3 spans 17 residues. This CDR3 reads CASTSGTGGGEGTEAFF. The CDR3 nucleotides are TGCGCCAGCACCTCCGGGACAGGGGGTGGAGAGGGGACTGAAGCTTTCTTT.

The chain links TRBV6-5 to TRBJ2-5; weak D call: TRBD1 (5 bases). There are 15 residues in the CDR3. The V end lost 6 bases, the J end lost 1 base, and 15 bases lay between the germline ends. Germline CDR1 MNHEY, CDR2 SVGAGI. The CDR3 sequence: CASRTDIQPQETQYF. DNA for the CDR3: TGTGCCAGCAGGACGGACATCCAACCCCAAGAGACCCAGTACTTC.

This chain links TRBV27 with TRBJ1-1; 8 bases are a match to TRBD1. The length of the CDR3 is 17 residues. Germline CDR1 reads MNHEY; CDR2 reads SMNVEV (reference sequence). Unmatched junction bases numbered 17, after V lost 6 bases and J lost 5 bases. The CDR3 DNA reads TGTGCCAGCAGGATCGCAGGGGGCGCAGTACCGAGGACTGAAGCTTTCTTT. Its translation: CASRIAGGAVPRTEAFF.

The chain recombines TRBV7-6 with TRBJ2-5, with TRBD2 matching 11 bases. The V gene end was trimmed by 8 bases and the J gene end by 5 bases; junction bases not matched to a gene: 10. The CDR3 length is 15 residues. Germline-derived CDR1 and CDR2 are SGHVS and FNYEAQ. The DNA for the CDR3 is TGTGCCAGCGGAGGCCTAGCGGGAGGCTGGGAGACCCAGTACTTC. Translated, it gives CASGGLAGGWETQYF.

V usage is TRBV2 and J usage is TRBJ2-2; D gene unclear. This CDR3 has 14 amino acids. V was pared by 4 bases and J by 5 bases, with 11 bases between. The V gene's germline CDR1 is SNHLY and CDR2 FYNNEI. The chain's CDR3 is CASSASLRTGELFF. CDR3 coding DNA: TGTGCCAGCAGTGCGAGCCTCCGAACCGGGGAGCTGTTTTTT.

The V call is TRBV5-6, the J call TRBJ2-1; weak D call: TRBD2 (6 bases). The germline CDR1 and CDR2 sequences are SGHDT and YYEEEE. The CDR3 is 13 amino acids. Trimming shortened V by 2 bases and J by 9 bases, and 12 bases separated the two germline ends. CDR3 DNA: TGTGCCAGCAGCTTACTAGCAGCTATTGAGCAGTTCTTC. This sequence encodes CASSLLAAIEQFF.

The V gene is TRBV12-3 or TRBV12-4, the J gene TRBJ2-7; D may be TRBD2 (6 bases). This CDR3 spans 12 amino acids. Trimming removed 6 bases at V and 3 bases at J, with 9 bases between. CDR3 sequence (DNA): TGTGCCAGCAGCTGGGGAGGCTACGAGCAGTACTTC. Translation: CASSWGGYEQYF.

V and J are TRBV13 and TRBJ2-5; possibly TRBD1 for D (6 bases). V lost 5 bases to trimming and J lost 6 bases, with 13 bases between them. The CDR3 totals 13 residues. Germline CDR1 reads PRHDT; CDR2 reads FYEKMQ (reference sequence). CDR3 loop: CASSRDTPQTQYF. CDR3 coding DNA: TGTGCCAGCAGCCGGGACACTCCACAGACCCAGTACTTC.

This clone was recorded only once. In DNA, the CDR3 is TGTGCCAGCAGTTTATGGGTGGGGCCTGGGGCCAACGTCCTGACTTTC. It specifies CASSLWVGPGANVLTF. V and J are TRBV28 and TRBJ2-6; D perhaps matches TRBD1 (5 bases). CDR3 length: 16 residues. Germline V lookup: CDR1 MDHEN, CDR2 SYDVKM. Trimming took 0 bases from V and 2 from J, leaving 8 bases between them.

CDR3 loop: CASSFLSPSTDTQYF. The CDR3, as DNA: TGTGCCAGCAGCTTTCTTAGTCCTAGCACAGATACGCAGTATTTT. The chain recombines TRBV7-9 with TRBJ2-3; the D is unclear. Germline CDR1 is SEHNR and CDR2 is FQNEAQ (reference sequence). The CDR3 consists of 15 residues. V was trimmed by 3 bases and J by 0 bases, leaving 10 bases between them.

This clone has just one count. As DNA, the CDR3 is TGCGCCTCCGAGGGGCTGGGGGGCACCGGGGAGCTGTTTTTT. Its protein product is CASEGLGGTGELFF. The rearrangement joins TRBV4-1 to TRBJ2-2, with D possibly TRBD2 on 6 matching bases. This CDR3 is 14 amino acids long. V lost 11 bases and J 4 bases, leaving 17 bases between the germline ends. The germline gives CDR1 MGHRA, CDR2 YSYEKL.

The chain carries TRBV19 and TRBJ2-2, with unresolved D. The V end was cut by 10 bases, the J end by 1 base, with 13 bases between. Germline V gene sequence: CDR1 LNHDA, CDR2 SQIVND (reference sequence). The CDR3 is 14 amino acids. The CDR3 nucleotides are TGTGCCACCGACTCGGGTCGGAACACCGGGGAGCTGTTTTTT. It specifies CATDSGRNTGELFF.

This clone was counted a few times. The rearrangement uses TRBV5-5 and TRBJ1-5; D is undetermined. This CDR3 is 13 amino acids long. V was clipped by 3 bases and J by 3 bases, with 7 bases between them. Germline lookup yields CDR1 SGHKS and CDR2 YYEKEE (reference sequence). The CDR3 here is CASSSRDNQPQHF. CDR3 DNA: TGTGCCAGCAGCTCCCGGGACAATCAGCCCCAGCATTTT.

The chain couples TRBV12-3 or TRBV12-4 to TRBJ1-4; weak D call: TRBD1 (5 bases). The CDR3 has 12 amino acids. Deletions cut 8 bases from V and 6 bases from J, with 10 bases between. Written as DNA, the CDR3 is TGTGCCAGCGGAACCAGGGATGAAAAACTGTTTTTT. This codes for CASGTRDEKLFF.

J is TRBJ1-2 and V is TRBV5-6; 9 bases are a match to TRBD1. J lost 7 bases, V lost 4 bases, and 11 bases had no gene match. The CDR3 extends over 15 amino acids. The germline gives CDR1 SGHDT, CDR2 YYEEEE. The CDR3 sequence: CASSPVPDRGSGYTF. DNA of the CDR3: TGTGCCAGCAGCCCAGTCCCGGACAGGGGATCTGGCTACACCTTC.

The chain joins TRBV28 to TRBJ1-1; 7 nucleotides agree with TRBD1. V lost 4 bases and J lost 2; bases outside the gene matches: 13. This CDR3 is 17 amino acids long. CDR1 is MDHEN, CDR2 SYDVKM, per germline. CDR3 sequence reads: CASSYPGAGGSNTEAFF. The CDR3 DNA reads TGTGCCAGCAGTTACCCCGGGGCAGGGGGATCAAACACTGAAGCTTTCTTT. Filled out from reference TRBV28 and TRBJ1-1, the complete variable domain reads DVKVTQSSRYLVKRTGEKVFLECVQDMDHENMFWYRQDPGLGLRLIYFSYDVKMKEKGDIPEGYSVSREKKERFSLILESASTNQTSMYLCASSYPGAGGSNTEAFFGQGTRLTVV.

The CDR3 reads CASSRQTGEISNEQFF. The CDR3 DNA reads as TGCGCCAGCAGCCGGCAGACAGGGGAAATCTCCAATGAGCAGTTCTTC. The chain links TRBV5-1 to TRBJ2-1, with 8 bases identical to TRBD1. CDR1 and CDR2 from the germline V gene are SGHRS and YFSETQ. V lost 4 bases, J lost 6 bases, and 12 bases stayed unmatched. The CDR3 length is 16 residues.

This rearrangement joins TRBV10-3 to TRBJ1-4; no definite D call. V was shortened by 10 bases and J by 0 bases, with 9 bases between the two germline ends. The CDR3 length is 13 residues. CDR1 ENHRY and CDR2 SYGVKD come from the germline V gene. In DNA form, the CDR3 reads TGTGCCACCGCAGAGGCAACTAATGAAAAACTGTTTTTT. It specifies CATAEATNEKLFF.

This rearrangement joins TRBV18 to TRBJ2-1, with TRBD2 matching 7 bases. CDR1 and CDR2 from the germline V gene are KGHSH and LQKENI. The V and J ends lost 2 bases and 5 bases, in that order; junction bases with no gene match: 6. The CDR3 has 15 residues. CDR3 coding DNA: TGTGCCAGCTCACCAATGGCGGGAGAGAACAATGAGCAGTTCTTC. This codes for CASSPMAGENNEQFF.

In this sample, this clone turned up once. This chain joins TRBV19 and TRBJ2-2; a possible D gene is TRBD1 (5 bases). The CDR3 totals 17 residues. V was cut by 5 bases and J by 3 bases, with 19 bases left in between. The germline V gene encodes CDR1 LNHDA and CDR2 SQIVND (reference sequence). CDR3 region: CASSFPLGPWDTGELFF. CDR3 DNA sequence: TGTGCCAGTAGTTTTCCCCTGGGGCCCTGGGACACCGGGGAGCTGTTTTTT.